This TCR beta chain originates from a study of shared clonotypes between healthy human individuals. Germline-derived CDR1 and CDR2 are MNHEY and SVGAGI. The V end lost 0 bases, the J end lost 5 bases, and 11 bases lay between the germline ends. The CDR3 extends over 15 amino acids. Sequencing was performed with immunoSEQ multiplex PCR; in TCRdb, only in-frame clones are kept and a portion is missing. The repertoire holds about 2,200,000 clones, with about 93% as singletons. CD8 cells classed as naive were CD45RO-negative and positively selected for CCR7, excluding terminally differentiated effector memory CD45RA+ cells. There were only Caucasian adults among the donors, and all lived in Nashville, Tennessee.

Sequencing was carried out using naive CD8+ T cells from PBMCs. The source of this sequence is a man in his late teens or twenties in good health. Some clones in this sample may be carry-over from other donors' samples. This rearrangement joins TRBV6-5 to TRBJ2-1; no clear D gene. CDR3 DNA: TGTGCCAGCAGTTACTCCACGATGCTGAACAATGAGCAGTTCTTC. It translates to CASSYSTMLNNEQFF.